The 32 T cell receptor beta chains given below trace back to one sample, sequenced in a study of cytomegalovirus exposure and HLA in healthy donors. The primer mix had 60 Vbeta and 13 Jbeta primers. Some clones are missing from TCRdb's copy, which holds only in-frame ones; the method was immunoSEQ multiplex PCR. The repertoire holds under 200,000 clones, with roughly 79% as singletons. The sample consisted of PBMCs. These receptors originate from a woman aged 50 to 60 in good health and CMV-seronegative.

The chain has TRBV11-2 and TRBJ2-7; 8 positions match TRBD1. The V gene's germline CDR1 is SGHAT and CDR2 FQNNGV. The CDR3 sequence is 15 residues long. The V segment lost 5 bases and the J segment 5 bases; nucleotides outside the gene matches: 11. CDR3 sequence (DNA): TGTGCCAGCAGCATCCCGGGGCAGGGGGCTGACGAGCAGTACTTC. Protein sequence: CASSIPGQGADEQYF.

This chain joins TRBV7-9 and TRBJ2-5; D is unclear. Deletions cut 5 bases from V and 4 bases from J, with 8 bases between. The CDR3 spans 12 residues. Germline CDR1 reads SEHNR; CDR2 reads FQNEAQ (reference sequence). This CDR3 reads CASSQSRETQYF. The CDR3 region has the DNA TGTGCCAGCAGCCAATCCAGAGAGACCCAGTACTTC.

This rearrangement joins TRBV5-4 to TRBJ2-5; 8 bases map to TRBD2. With V trimmed by 4 bases and J by 6 bases, 5 bases remained unmatched. Germline lookup yields CDR1 SGHNT and CDR2 YYREEE (reference sequence). The CDR3 sequence is 13 residues long. CDR3 in DNA: TGTGCCAGCAGCCGGGAGGGCGGAAAGACCCAGTACTTC. Amino acids: CASSREGGKTQYF.

This rearrangement joins TRBV28 to TRBJ1-2; D gene uncertain. The germline V and J ends were trimmed by 5 bases and 8 bases, with 9 bases remaining between them. This CDR3 is 11 amino acids long. CDR1 is MDHEN and CDR2 is SYDVKM in the germline V gene. This chain's CDR3 is CASSVGRGYTF. The DNA of the CDR3 is TGTGCCAGCAGTGTCGGGAGGGGCTACACCTTC.

The rearrangement joins TRBV7-9 to TRBJ1-5, with 7 positions matching TRBD1. The CDR3 spans 15 residues. V trimming: 0 bases; J trimming: 7 bases; junction bases outside the gene matches: 6. The germline gives CDR1 SEHNR, CDR2 FQNEAQ (reference sequence). The CDR3 DNA follows: TGTGCCAGCAGCTTAGCCGAAGGGGGCTCACAGCCCCAGCATTTT. Translated, it gives CASSLAEGGSQPQHF.

The V call is TRBV19, the J call TRBJ2-5; TRBD1 agrees at 7 bases. This CDR3 comprises 15 residues. Germline V gene sequence: CDR1 LNHDA, CDR2 SQIVND (reference sequence). V lost 6 bases and J lost 1; bases outside the gene matches: 8. The CDR3 sequence: CASSKRDSVQETQYF. In nucleotides, the CDR3 is TGTGCCAGTAGCAAAAGGGACAGCGTCCAAGAGACCCAGTACTTC.

The chain combines TRBV5-1 with TRBJ1-4, with 9 bases aligning to TRBD1. The CDR3 runs to 15 residues. J gave up 6 bases and V 4 bases, and 7 bases lay outside the gene matches. In germline, CDR1 is SGHRS, CDR2 YFSETQ. CDR3 sequence reads: CASSPTGQGHEKLFF. CDR3 DNA: TGCGCCAGCAGCCCCACGGGACAGGGTCATGAAAAACTGTTTTTT.

In the case of this clone: Other DNA sequences of this sample code for an identical CDR3. V and J are TRBV5-1 and TRBJ1-4; D possibly corresponds to TRBD1 (5 bases). Germline V gene sequence: CDR1 SGHRS, CDR2 YFSETQ. V lost 0 bases, J lost 3 bases, and 6 bases lay in between. This CDR3 contains 14 residues. CDR3 nucleotide sequence: TGCGCCAGCAGCTTGGAAGGGGCTAATGAAAAACTGTTTTTT. Protein product: CASSLEGANEKLFF.

V is TRBV6-5 and J is TRBJ1-1; D is unclear. The CDR3 length is 13 residues. The germline V gene has CDR1 MNHEY and CDR2 SVGAGI. The V and J ends lost 2 bases and 5 bases respectively, with 9 bases between them. The CDR3 sequence: CASSYPYGTEAFF. The DNA of the CDR3 is TGTGCCAGCAGTTACCCTTACGGTACTGAAGCTTTCTTT.

This sequence joins TRBV5-4 and TRBJ2-7; TRBD2 agrees at 12 bases. Germline V gene sequence: CDR1 SGHNT, CDR2 YYREEE (reference sequence). The CDR3 runs to 16 residues. V lost 2 bases, J lost 1 base, and 4 bases stayed unmatched. CDR3 sequence: CASSFPGLAGSYEQYF. As DNA, the CDR3 is TGTGCCAGCAGCTTCCCCGGACTAGCGGGATCCTACGAGCAGTACTTC.

This clone turned up a few times. The V call is TRBV4-1, the J call TRBJ2-3, with 15 bases identical to TRBD2. Germline V lookup: CDR1 MGHRA, CDR2 YSYEKL. V dropped 1 base and J dropped 7; count of bases not matched to a gene: 6. The CDR3 has 17 residues. The chain's CDR3 is CASSQGTSGRAKNTQYF. The CDR3 DNA is TGCGCCAGCAGCCAAGGGACTAGCGGGAGGGCGAAAAATACGCAGTATTTT.

The rearrangement joins TRBV4-2 to TRBJ1-3; the D is unclear. V lost 4 bases and J 2 bases, leaving 12 bases between the germline ends. Germline assignment: CDR1 LGHNA and CDR2 YNFKEQ. This CDR3 spans 15 amino acids. CDR3 residues: CASSRLKQAGNTIYF. The DNA for the CDR3 is TGTGCCAGCAGCCGTCTCAAACAAGCTGGAAACACCATATATTTT.

V is TRBV27 and J is TRBJ2-2; 8 nucleotides align to TRBD1. Germline loops: CDR1 MNHEY, CDR2 SMNVEV (reference sequence). The CDR3 runs to 15 residues. V trimming: 3 bases; J trimming: 1 base; junction bases outside the gene matches: 1. In DNA form, the CDR3 reads TGTGCCAGCAGTTTTGGGACAGGGAACACCGGGGAGCTGTTTTTT. It encodes CASSFGTGNTGELFF.

This chain uses TRBV29-1 with TRBJ2-3; 15 bases are shared with TRBD2. Trimming removed 7 bases from V and 2 bases from J; junction bases left unmatched: 10. The CDR3 contains 17 residues. Germline assignment: CDR1 SQVTM and CDR2 ANQGSEA. Here the CDR3 DNA reads TGCAGCGCCCGGACTAGCGGGGGGGTTGCGAACACAGATACGCAGTATTTT. Encoded protein: CSARTSGGVANTDTQYF.

The chain employs TRBV7-6 and TRBJ1-2, with 10 nucleotides matching TRBD1. The CDR3 is made up of 17 amino acids. V lost 1 base to trimming and J lost 4 bases; unmatched junction nucleotides: 9. Germline CDR1 and CDR2: SGHVS and FNYEAQ. CDR3 DNA sequence: TGTGCCAGCAGCTTAGTGGCACAGGGACAGGGGATCTATGGCTACACCTTC. It yields the protein CASSLVAQGQGIYGYTF.

The chain couples TRBV28 to TRBJ2-5; the D gene is possibly TRBD2 (6 bases). V lost 8 bases and J lost 11, with 33 bases in between. CDR1 MDHEN and CDR2 SYDVKM come from the germline V gene. CDR3 size: 17 residues. The CDR3 DNA follows: TGTGCCAGCCACCAAGTAGGGCTCGGGCTTAATTCAGGAGGGCAGTACTTC. This translates into CASHQVGLGLNSGGQYF.

V usage is TRBV6-1 and J usage is TRBJ2-7; 8 bases map to TRBD2. The V segment lost 5 bases and the J segment 2 bases; nucleotides outside the gene matches: 2. The CDR3 length is 13 residues. Germline values: CDR1 MNHNS, CDR2 SASEGT. Here the CDR3 reads CASSSGSTYEQYF. The CDR3 nucleotides are TGTGCCAGCAGTAGCGGGAGTACCTACGAGCAGTACTTC.

The table lists this clone with a count of one. The gene calls are TRBV4-3 and TRBJ2-2; 7 bases align to TRBD1. V shed 5 bases and J 3 bases; nucleotides not matched to a gene: 6. This CDR3 region has 15 residues. The germline gives CDR1 LGHNA, CDR2 YSLEER. The CDR3 DNA reads TGCGCCAGCAGCTACAGACAGGGTTACACCGGGGAGCTGTTTTTT. It is translated as CASSYRQGYTGELFF.

The chain couples TRBV5-4 to TRBJ2-2, with D possibly TRBD1 on 5 matching bases. The CDR3 is 16 residues long. Germline-derived CDR1 and CDR2 are SGHNT and YYREEE (reference sequence). V lost 0 bases to trimming and J lost 4 bases, with 13 bases between them. The CDR3 DNA sequence: TGTGCCAGCAGCTTGGTGCAGGGTCGTGGCACCGGGGAGCTGTTTTTT. It specifies CASSLVQGRGTGELFF. Supplemented by reference TRBV5-4 and TRBJ2-2, the full variable domain reads ETGVTQSPTHLIKTRGQQVTLRCSSQSGHNTVSWYQQALGQGPQFIFQYYREEENGRGNFPPRFSGLQFPNYSSELNVNALELDDSALYLCASSLVQGRGTGELFFGEGSRLTVL.

This rearrangement joins TRBV6-5 to TRBJ2-5, with TRBD2 as a possible D gene (6 bases). Trimming removed 1 base at V and 5 bases at J, with 14 bases between. Germline V gene data show CDR1 as MNHEY and CDR2 as SVGAGI. The CDR3 is 15 residues long. The CDR3 loop reads CASSYFPTGRETQYF. The CDR3 DNA reads as TGTGCCAGCAGTTACTTCCCGACGGGGAGGGAGACCCAGTACTTC.

The V gene is TRBV14, the J gene TRBJ1-1; D is unclear. The germline gives CDR1 SGHDN, CDR2 FVKESK. CDR3 length: 15 amino acids. Between the trimmed V and J ends, which lost 1 base and 0 bases, there was a span of 9 bases. CDR3 sequence: CASSQGAGLNTEAFF. As DNA, the CDR3 is TGTGCCAGCAGCCAAGGGGCGGGTCTGAACACTGAAGCTTTCTTT.

V gene TRBV28 combines with J gene TRBJ1-5, with D possibly being TRBD1 (5 bases). The germline gives CDR1 MDHEN, CDR2 SYDVKM. V was shortened by 10 bases and J by 3 bases, with 10 bases between the two germline ends. The CDR3 has 12 residues. This CDR3 is CATDSHNQPQHF. For the CDR3, the DNA is TGTGCCACCGACAGCCACAATCAGCCCCAGCATTTT.

This chain connects TRBV28 to TRBJ2-7; 7 bases agree with TRBD1. There are 15 residues in the CDR3. Trimming took 3 bases from V and 1 from J; bases not matched to a gene: 6. Germline V gives CDR1 MDHEN, CDR2 SYDVKM. DNA of the CDR3: TGTGCCAGCAGTTTCCAAATGACAGGGTCCTACGAGCAGTACTTC. This encodes CASSFQMTGSYEQYF.

This chain joins TRBV29-1 and TRBJ2-1; D unresolved. The V and J ends lost 2 bases and 3 bases respectively, with 8 bases between them. The CDR3 sequence is 13 residues long. Germline lookup yields CDR1 SQVTM and CDR2 ANQGSEA. The CDR3 loop reads CSVEKELYNEQFF. DNA for the CDR3: TGCAGCGTTGAAAAGGAGCTCTACAATGAGCAGTTCTTC.

This clone was found once. The V call is TRBV2, the J call TRBJ2-1; D not resolved. Trimming stripped 4 bases from V and 4 bases from J, with 5 bases between. Germline CDR1 is SNHLY and CDR2 is FYNNEI. The CDR3 has 12 residues. Here the CDR3 DNA reads TGTGCCAGCAGTGGCCGGTACAATGAGCAGTTCTTC. Translating gives CASSGRYNEQFF.

This clone was seen only a few times. The chain has TRBV7-6 and TRBJ2-5; possible D gene TRBD1, 7 bases. Germline CDR1 and CDR2: SGHVS and FNYEAQ. Trimming took off 0 bases at V and 6 bases at J, with 17 bases between the two ends. The CDR3 covers 16 residues. This CDR3 is CASSLAQMTGRQTQYF. For the CDR3, the DNA is TGTGCCAGCAGCTTAGCGCAGATGACAGGGAGGCAGACCCAGTACTTC.

This rearrangement joins TRBV11-2 to TRBJ2-7, with TRBD2 identical over 10 bases. Trimming at V came to 3 bases and at J to 1 base, leaving 0 bases not matched to a gene. Germline CDR1 is SGHAT and CDR2 is FQNNGV. CDR3 length equals 14 residues. In nucleotides, the CDR3 is TGTGCCAGCAGCTTGGGACTAGCGTCCTACGAGCAGTACTTC. This translates into CASSLGLASYEQYF. Full variable domain (rest looked up from reference TRBV11-2 and TRBJ2-7): EAGVAQSPRYKIIEKRQSVAFWCNPISGHATLYWYQQILGQGPKLLIQFQNNGVVDDSQLPKDRFSAERLKGVDSTLKIQPAKLEDSAVYLCASSLGLASYEQYFGPGTRLTVT.

V gene TRBV19 combines with J gene TRBJ2-1, with 10 bases aligning to TRBD1. This CDR3 has 12 amino acids. V was clipped by 8 bases and J by 7 bases; unmatched bases: 2. Germline V gene data show CDR1 as LNHDA and CDR2 as SQIVND (reference sequence). CDR3 bases: TGTGCCAGTGGGACAGGGGTGAATGAGCAGTTCTTC. Protein sequence: CASGTGVNEQFF.

The chain joins TRBV6-5 to TRBJ2-5, with D possibly TRBD2 on 5 matching bases. Germline V lookup: CDR1 MNHEY, CDR2 SVGAGI. CDR3 size: 14 residues. V was pared by 2 bases and J by 4 bases, with 11 bases between. This CDR3 reads CASSYILGGETQYF. The CDR3 nucleotides are TGTGCCAGCAGTTACATACTAGGAGGAGAGACCCAGTACTTC.

The chain recombines TRBV7-2 with TRBJ1-1; D is unclear. CDR3 length equals 14 residues. The V end lost 2 bases, the J end lost 1 base, and 8 bases lay between the germline ends. Germline CDR1 and CDR2: SGHTA and FQGNSA. CDR3 coding DNA: TGTGCCAGCAGCTTAAACTGGGCGAACACTGAAGCTTTCTTT. Protein sequence: CASSLNWANTEAFF. Variable domain in full (rest from reference TRBV7-2 and TRBJ1-1): GAGVSQSPSNKVTEKGKDVELRCDPISGHTALYWYRQSLGQGLEFLIYFQGNSAPDKSGLPSDRFSAERTGGSVSTLTIQRTQQEDSAVYLCASSLNWANTEAFFGQGTRLTVV.

This sequence joins TRBV19 and TRBJ1-4; TRBD1 matches 8 bases. Germline V gene lookup returns CDR1 LNHDA and CDR2 SQIVND (reference sequence). V was clipped by 6 bases and J by 7 bases; unmatched bases: 19. The CDR3 has 18 residues. CDR3 nucleotides: TGTGCCAGTAGATTTTCGACTGACAGGGGAAAGTACCGTGAAAAACTGTTTTTT. Protein sequence: CASRFSTDRGKYREKLFF.

V is TRBV11-3 and J is TRBJ2-5; 9 bases align to TRBD1. There are 16 residues in the CDR3. The J segment lost 2 bases and the V segment lost 0 bases, leaving 4 bases of the junction unmatched. The V gene's germline CDR1 is SGHNT and CDR2 YENEEA. CDR3 in DNA: TGTGCCAGCAGCTTAGAGGGACAGGGAGGGCAAGAGACCCAGTACTTC. This gives the protein CASSLEGQGGQETQYF.